The 6 T cell receptor beta chains given below trace back to one sample, sequenced in a study of cytotoxic CD8 clonotypes in ibrutinib-treated CLL (dated by TCRdb to the early 2020s). The time point label for this specimen denotes: roughly 23 months on ibrutinib. Receptor amplification or capture employed the immunoSEQ multiplex PCR assay. TCRdb mirrors the immuneACCESS table, restricted to in-frame sequences. Some clones are absent from its copies; in checked studies, under half trace to an unresolved V gene, and the reason for the others is unknown. A total of 140,000 to 150,000 clones appear in this sample, more than 75% of them only once. Around 4.9% of the sample rests with the top ten. The material was PBMCs, obtained after 24 months of ibrutinib treatment. The receptors were sampled from a human donor with chronic lymphocytic leukemia.

The J gene is TRBJ1-3, the V gene TRBV30; D perhaps matches TRBD1 (5 bases). The germline CDR1 and CDR2 sequences are GTSNPN and SVGIG (reference sequence). With 3 bases removed from V and 2 bases from J, the gap between germline ends came to 14 bases. The CDR3 sequence is 15 residues long. The DNA for the CDR3 is TGTGCCTGGAGCGCCCTGGGGGGGGCTGGAAACACCATATATTTT. This encodes CAWSALGGAGNTIYF. Filled out from reference TRBV30 and TRBJ1-3, the complete variable domain reads SQTIHQWPATLVQPVGSPLSLECTVEGTSNPNLYWYRQAAGRGLQLLFYSVGIGQISSEVPQNLSASRPQDRQFILSSKKLLLSDSGFYLCAWSALGGAGNTIYFGEGSWLTVV.

This chain joins TRBV11-3 and TRBJ2-1; D remains unclear. CDR1 is SGHNT and CDR2 is YENEEA in the germline V gene. V lost 5 bases and J 3 bases, leaving 11 bases between the germline ends. This CDR3 comprises 14 residues. The CDR3 sequence: CASSPALGYNEQFF. The CDR3 nucleotides are TGTGCCAGCAGCCCCGCCTTGGGCTACAATGAGCAGTTCTTC. Together with reference TRBV11-3 and TRBJ2-1, the CDR3 gives the full variable domain: EAGVVQSPRYKIIEKKQPVAFWCNPISGHNTLYWYLQNLGQGPELLIRYENEEAVDDSQLPKDRFSAERLKGVDSTLKIQPAELGDSAVYLCASSPALGYNEQFFGPGTRLTVL.

This chain connects TRBV18 to TRBJ1-5; D unresolved. CDR3 length: 16 amino acids. Germline CDR1 and CDR2: KGHSH and LQKENI. Trimming cost V 2 bases and J 3 bases, with 14 bases left between them. The DNA for the CDR3 is TGTGCCAGCTCACCAGGAGGGCCCCGAGTCAATCAGCCCCAGCATTTT. Translation: CASSPGGPRVNQPQHF.

The genes are TRBV28 and TRBJ1-1, with TRBD1 matching 10 bases. Per germline, CDR1 MDHEN and CDR2 SYDVKM. J lost 6 bases, V lost 6 bases, and 10 bases had no gene match. This CDR3 region has 15 residues. CDR3 amino acids: CASSPETGGRAEAFF. The DNA of the CDR3 is TGTGCCAGCAGCCCCGAGACAGGGGGCCGGGCTGAAGCTTTCTTT.

The V call is TRBV7-2, the J call TRBJ2-5; TRBD2 aligns across 16 bases. This CDR3 is built from 18 residues. Germline assignment: CDR1 SGHTA and CDR2 FQGNSA. Trimming at V came to 5 bases and at J to 6 bases, leaving 12 bases not matched to a gene. The DNA for the CDR3 is TGTGCCAGCAGCCCCACCCCGGGACTAGCGGGAGGGGGGAAGACCCAGTACTTC. This sequence encodes CASSPTPGLAGGGKTQYF. The entire variable domain, with the rest obtained from reference TRBV7-2 and TRBJ2-5, is as follows: GAGVSQSPSNKVTEKGKDVELRCDPISGHTALYWYRQSLGQGLEFLIYFQGNSAPDKSGLPSDRFSAERTGGSVSTLTIQRTQQEDSAVYLCASSPTPGLAGGGKTQYFGPGTRLLVL.

J is TRBJ2-3 and V is TRBV4-2; D is unresolved. The germline CDR1 and CDR2 sequences are LGHNA and YNFKEQ. The V end was cut by 2 bases, the J end by 2 bases, with 2 bases between. The CDR3 spans 12 residues. CDR3 bases: TGTGCCAGCAGCCAACCCACAGATACGCAGTATTTT. This codes for CASSQPTDTQYF.